This TCR beta chain was sequenced for a study of blood T cell repertoires in COVID-19. In the study overall: Sample material is recorded as cDNA or gDNA derived from T cells, B-cell-depleted T cells, or PBMCs.

Germline V CDR1 and CDR2: MNHEY, SVGAGI. The CDR3 contains 15 residues. Losses at the gene ends were 5 bases for V and 0 bases for J; bases not matched to a gene: 3. As handled by the study authors: Cell counts per sample came from amplifying reference gene primers. Repertoires were generated with immunoSEQ multiplex PCR, while TCRdb's copy carries only in-frame clones and drops some. V, J and clone size were drawn from that table, and D and trimming were deduced from the DNA. Here the sample spans hundreds of thousands of clones, around 90% being singletons. Seattle patients were enrolled while actively infected and followed longitudinally.

Sequenced: peripheral blood. The receptor comes from a woman in her 30s with COVID-19, enrolled during active disease. The J gene is TRBJ2-3, the V gene TRBV6-5, with TRBD1 identical over 9 bases. The CDR3 reads CASSLGQGSTDTQYF. CDR3 nucleotide sequence: TGTGCCAGCAGTCTCGGACAGGGGAGCACAGATACGCAGTATTTT.